This T cell receptor (beta chain) is from a study of blood T cell repertoires in COVID-19 (dated by TCRdb to 2020 to 2021). Study-wide context: Samples from collaborators originated in the United States, Italy and Spain and spanned both the acute and convalescent phases of COVID-19. The prospective study material was composed of cDNA or gDNA derived from T cells, B-cell-depleted T cells, or PBMCs. Deeply sampled blood TCRbeta repertoires from subjects exposed to, actively infected with, or recovered from COVID-19 were included in the dataset. The repertoires were made available in a free public database intended to serve as a resource for research on the immune response to SARS-CoV-2. Samples were obtained from the ongoing ImmuneRACE study (first 160 participants) and from 1,000 to 1,500 subjects provided by 6 global collaborators. Sample metadata almost always included a de-identified subject ID, COVID-19 status, age in years and sex. Where available, HLA class I and class II types were obtained from metadata supplied by the sample provider rather than from assay-based typing.

General conclusions and limits of the study: How much clinical and demographic metadata was included differed by source and by participant, and the metadata was provided uncurated.

The CDR3 contains 16 residues, cysteine and phenylalanine counted. The sequence is cut down to CDR3 DNA, 48 bases in frame from base 1. CDR1 is given as SQVTM and CDR2 as ANQGSEA, both from the germline V gene. V loses 6 bases at its end and J loses 0 bases; junction bases beyond the gene matches: 8. The collaborating institutions used their own protocols to collect whole blood in K2EDTA tubes. For TCRbeta analysis, collaborator samples were shipped as frozen whole blood, as isolated PBMCs, or as DNA extracted from either sample type. TCRbeta CDR3 regions were amplified from genomic DNA using the immunoSEQ Assay, a bias-controlled multiplex PCR. Regarding the original processing steps: Nucleated cell counts per sample were estimated from amplification of reference gene primers within the assay. To quantify the absolute abundance of each unique TCRbeta CDR3 rearrangement, sequence reads were collapsed and filtered. Productive Simpson clonality was computed per sample as the square root of Simpson's diversity index over productive rearrangements. The table was pulled from immuneACCESS by TCRdb, which kept in-frame rearrangements only. Such tables lose some clones; where checked, under half of the loss comes from unresolved V genes, and the rest has no known cause. V, J and clone size were drawn from that table, and D and trimming were deduced from the DNA. The sample records about 87,000 clones, approximately 82% of which are singletons. The ten largest clones take up more than 15% of the sample.

With respect to this clone: The specificity of this receptor is unknown. Nothing much larger sits one base from this clone, and base qualities are not available.

Sequences were obtained from peripheral blood. This TCR was sampled from an older woman with acute or convalescent COVID-19. The receptor chain draws on TRBV29-1 and TRBJ2-3, with 11 bases in between that match TRBD2. This receptor carries the CDR3 CSVGFLAGGSTDTQYF. The bases read TGCAGCGTCGGATTTCTAGCGGGAGGAAGCACAGATACGCAGTATTTT.